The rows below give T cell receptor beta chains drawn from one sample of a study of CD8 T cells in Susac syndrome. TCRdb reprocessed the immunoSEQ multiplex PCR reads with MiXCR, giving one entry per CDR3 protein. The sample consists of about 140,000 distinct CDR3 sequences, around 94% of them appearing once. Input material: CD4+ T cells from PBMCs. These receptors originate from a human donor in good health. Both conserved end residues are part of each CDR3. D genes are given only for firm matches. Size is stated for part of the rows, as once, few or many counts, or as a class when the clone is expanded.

TGTGCCTGGAGTGTAGGAGGGGTATCCTACGAGCAGTACTTC CAWSVGGVSYEQYF TRBV30 - TRBJ2-7 -
TGTGCCAGCAGACGGATACAGGGTATTACCGGGGAGCTGTTTTTT CASRRIQGITGELFF TRBV7-8 - TRBJ2-2 -
TGTGCCAGTAACCGGGCCGGGCCCCTCTCCTACAATGAGCAGTTCTTC CASNRAGPLSYNEQFF TRBV19 once TRBJ2-1 -
TGTGCCAGCAGCCTCAGATCTAGCGGGAGAACCTACAATGAGCAGTTCTTC CASSLRSSGRTYNEQFF TRBV6-1 - TRBJ2-1 TRBD2
TGTGCCAGCAGCTTAGTCGGTAGCGTGACTAGCACAGATACGCAGTATTTT CASSLVGSVTSTDTQYF TRBV7-2 - TRBJ2-3 -
TGCAGTGCTCCCGGGACAGGGGACTACGAGCAGTACTTC CSAPGTGDYEQYF TRBV20-1 - TRBJ2-7 TRBD1
TGTGCCAGCAGCCGGGACTTTAACTACGAGCAGTACTTC CASSRDFNYEQYF TRBV6-1 - TRBJ2-7 -
TGTGCCAGCAGCTTAGCGGGGCTAGCGGGAACTTTGTTC CASSLAGLAGTLF TRBV7-9 - TRBJ2-1 TRBD2
TGCGCCAGCAGCTCGGGACAGGCCGGCGGTTTAGAGCAGTACTTC CASSSGQAGGLEQYF TRBV5-1 once TRBJ2-7 TRBD1
TGCGCCAGCAGCCAAGATCTTTCGGGGGGATTGAGTGAGCAGTACTTC CASSQDLSGGLSEQYF TRBV4-1 - TRBJ2-7 TRBD2
TGTGCCAGCAGTGCTTGGACAGATGAAGCTTTCTTT CASSAWTDEAFF TRBV25-1 - TRBJ1-1 -
TGCGCCAGCAGCTTAGAGGTAACCCAAGAGACCCAGTACTTC CASSLEVTQETQYF TRBV5-1 - TRBJ2-5 -
TGTGCCAGCTCCCTTGGGGGGCTGATCTACGAGCAGTACTTC CASSLGGLIYEQYF TRBV18 - TRBJ2-7 -
TGCAGTGCTAGAGCCGGGCGGCACAGGACTTTGAACACTGAAGCTTTCTTT CSARAGRHRTLNTEAFF TRBV20-1 - TRBJ1-1 -
TGCGCCAGCAGCTTGGGTGAGGGCACCGGGGAGCTGTTTTTT CASSLGEGTGELFF TRBV5-1 - TRBJ2-2 -
TGTGCCAGCTCACCACTTCAGATGGGGCGGAACACTGAAGCTTTCTTT CASSPLQMGRNTEAFF TRBV18 - TRBJ1-1 -
TGTGCCAGTAGTATAGATGGGACAGGGTTCGACGGCTACACCTTC CASSIDGTGFDGYTF TRBV19 - TRBJ1-2 TRBD1
TGTGCCACAAGCCACGCCACAACTAATGAAAAACTGTTTTTT CATSHATTNEKLFF TRBV7-9 - TRBJ1-4 -
TGCAGTGCTAGCCACGCTGAAGCTTTCTTT CSASHAEAFF TRBV20-1 - TRBJ1-1 -
TGCAGTGCTAGAGTCAGGGTAACAGATACGCAGTATTTT CSARVRVTDTQYF TRBV20-1 - TRBJ2-3 -
TGTGCCAGCAGCTGGGGAGTCGTCTACGAGCAGTACTTC CASSWGVVYEQYF TRBV5-6 - TRBJ2-7 -
TGTGCCAGCAGCTCATCCGGGACGATAAACACCGGGGAGCTGTTTTTT CASSSSGTINTGELFF TRBV7-6 - TRBJ2-2 -
TGTGCCACCAGCAATGCATGGACTAGCGGGTTACGTGAGCAGTTCTTC CATSNAWTSGLREQFF TRBV15 - TRBJ2-1 TRBD2
TGTGCCAGCAGCCATTTAGATCGATCTTCCTACAATGAGCAGTTCTTC CASSHLDRSSYNEQFF TRBV3-1 - TRBJ2-1 -
TGCAGTGCTAGACGGACAGGGATGAACACTGAAGCTTTCTTT CSARRTGMNTEAFF TRBV20-1 - TRBJ1-1 TRBD1
TGTGCCAGCAGCTCCGGGACTTCCCACTATGGCTACACCTTC CASSSGTSHYGYTF TRBV12-3/TRBV12-4 - TRBJ1-2 -
TGTGCCAGCTCACCTGACGGGAGGGCCCTCGGTTGGAATGAGCAGTTCTTC CASSPDGRALGWNEQFF TRBV18 - TRBJ2-1 TRBD2
TGCAGCGTAGCGCCTGGGACTAGCGGGAGAGCCGGCACCGGGGAGCTGTTTTTT CSVAPGTSGRAGTGELFF TRBV29-1 - TRBJ2-2 TRBD2
TGTGCCACCAGTGATTCCCGACTAGCTTCTAGCACAGATACGCAGTATTTT CATSDSRLASSTDTQYF TRBV24-1 - TRBJ2-3 TRBD2
TGTGCCACCAGAAGGGGGACGCCGAACACTGAAGCTTTCTTT CATRRGTPNTEAFF TRBV15 - TRBJ1-1 -
TGCAGTGCTAGCGCGGTGAACACTGAAGCTTTCTTT CSASAVNTEAFF TRBV20-1 - TRBJ1-1 -
TGTGCCAGCAGCTTAAGGACAGGGGTTGGCTACACCTTC CASSLRTGVGYTF TRBV5-6 once TRBJ1-2 TRBD1
TGTGCCAGCAGTCTTCTGGGACAGGGTTCGGGTGGCTACACCTTC CASSLLGQGSGGYTF TRBV2 - TRBJ1-2 TRBD1
TGTGCCAGCAGTTACCGGGCGACCGACGAGCAGTACTTC CASSYRATDEQYF TRBV6-6 - TRBJ2-7 -